The 28 T cell receptor beta chains below all came from one sample that was sequenced in a study of CD8+ T cells in alopecia areata. Extraction and reverse transcription of RNA yielded cDNA as the sequencing template. Profiling relied on immunoSEQ multiplex PCR, and the TCRdb table lists in-frame clones only, not all of them. The sample contains about 99,000 clones, just over 85% of which appear only once. Treatment: oral pan-JAK inhibitor, 5-10 mg twice daily. The source was CD8+ T cells sorted from blood, collected between weeks 30 and 35, from a patient treated with tofacitinib. These receptors all stem from a human donor with alopecia areata.

The genes are TRBV20-1 and TRBJ2-7, with D unresolved. CDR1 is DFQATT and CDR2 is SNEGSKA in the germline V gene (reference sequence). The CDR3 has 11 residues. Trimming took off 3 bases at V and 3 bases at J, with 6 bases between the two ends. CDR3 sequence: CSARVDYEQYF. DNA of the CDR3: TGCAGTGCTAGGGTGGACTACGAGCAGTACTTC.

The chain recombines TRBV27 with TRBJ2-7, with 10 bases that match TRBD2. The CDR3 length is 13 residues. The J segment lost 5 bases and the V segment lost 10 bases, leaving 8 bases of the junction unmatched. Germline values: CDR1 MNHEY, CDR2 SMNVEV (reference sequence). The CDR3 sequence is CATNPSGSDEQYF. The CDR3, as DNA: TGTGCCACCAACCCTAGCGGGAGTGACGAGCAGTACTTC.

The chain links TRBV29-1 to TRBJ2-1, with TRBD1 identical over 9 bases. Germline CDR1 SQVTM, CDR2 ANQGSEA. V lost 4 bases and J lost 4; bases outside the gene matches: 2. The CDR3 contains 13 residues. The CDR3, as DNA: TGCAGCGTTGGGGGACAGGGTTACAATGAGCAGTTCTTC. Protein product: CSVGGQGYNEQFF.

This chain connects TRBV13 to TRBJ2-7; TRBD2 matches at 12 bases. The germline gives CDR1 PRHDT, CDR2 FYEKMQ (reference sequence). CDR3 length: 17 residues. Losses at the gene ends were 0 bases for V and 1 base for J; bases not matched to a gene: 4. Written as DNA, the CDR3 is TGTGCCAGCAGCTTAGGACTAGCGGGAGGTTCTTCCTACGAGCAGTACTTC. Protein product: CASSLGLAGGSSYEQYF.

This clone was recorded once. The V call is TRBV2, the J call TRBJ1-5; tentative D call: TRBD1 (5 bases). CDR3 length equals 12 residues. V lost 5 bases to trimming and J lost 4 bases, with 6 bases between them. CDR1 SNHLY and CDR2 FYNNEI come from the germline V gene. The CDR3 bases are TGTGCCAGCAGTTGGGGGAATCAGCCCCAGCATTTT. Translated, it gives CASSWGNQPQHF.

V is TRBV29-1 and J is TRBJ2-7; TRBD1 matches 9 bases. Trimming took 6 bases from V and 4 from J; bases not matched to a gene: 7. CDR1 and CDR2 (germline): SQVTM, ANQGSEA. This CDR3 spans 13 amino acids. The CDR3 DNA follows: TGCAGCGTCGTGGACAGGGGAGGTTACGAGCAGTACTTC. This encodes CSVVDRGGYEQYF.

The chain carries TRBV6-5 and TRBJ2-7; possibly TRBD1 for D (5 bases). V lost 4 bases and J 4 bases, leaving 11 bases between the germline ends. The CDR3 consists of 13 residues. Germline lookup yields CDR1 MNHEY and CDR2 SVGAGI. CDR3 DNA: TGTGCCAGCAGTTTCATAACAGGTTACGAGCAGTACTTC. Amino acid sequence: CASSFITGYEQYF.

The V gene is TRBV30, the J gene TRBJ1-1, with D uncertain. V gave up 0 bases and J gave up 0 bases, with 8 bases separating them. CDR3 size: 14 residues. CDR1 and CDR2 (germline): GTSNPN, SVGIG (reference sequence). For the CDR3, the DNA is TGTGCCTGGAGTGTAGCGGGCGTGAACACTGAAGCTTTCTTT. Translating gives CAWSVAGVNTEAFF.

This chain uses TRBV7-6 with TRBJ2-3; the match to TRBD1 covers 9 bases. Germline CDR1 is SGHVS and CDR2 is FNYEAQ. CDR3 size: 15 residues. J lost 4 bases, V lost 7 bases, and 9 bases had no gene match. The CDR3 DNA reads as TGTGCCAGCACCCCCACAGGGGGCTCCGCAGATACGCAGTATTTT. This sequence encodes CASTPTGGSADTQYF.

This chain links TRBV7-6 with TRBJ2-1; TRBD1 is a possible D gene (6 bases). Per germline, CDR1 SGHVS and CDR2 FNYEAQ. The CDR3 consists of 15 residues. Trimming pared 5 bases from V and 9 bases from J, leaving 20 bases between. The CDR3 is CASSPDRRVVCEQFF. The CDR3 DNA reads as TGTGCCAGCAGCCCAGACAGGCGGGTGGTTTGTGAGCAGTTCTTC.

As for this clone: One junction end disagrees with the germline gene, perhaps due to a read error. This CDR3 reads CASSKPHKEQFF. In DNA form, the CDR3 reads TGTGCCAGCAGTAAACCTCACAAAGAGCAGTTCTTC. The chain links TRBV27 to TRBJ2-1; D is ambiguous. CDR3 size: 12 residues. Germline loops: CDR1 MNHEY, CDR2 SMNVEV (reference sequence).

The genes are TRBV7-2 and TRBJ2-1; no clear D gene. Germline-derived CDR1 and CDR2 are SGHTA and FQGNSA. V lost 2 bases to trimming and J lost 0 bases, with 8 bases between them. CDR3 length: 15 amino acids. The CDR3 is CASSLLANSYNEQFF. The CDR3 DNA reads as TGTGCCAGCAGCTTATTGGCTAACTCCTACAATGAGCAGTTCTTC. Full variable domain (outside the CDR3, taken from reference TRBV7-2 and TRBJ2-1): GAGVSQSPSNKVTEKGKDVELRCDPISGHTALYWYRQSLGQGLEFLIYFQGNSAPDKSGLPSDRFSAERTGGSVSTLTIQRTQQEDSAVYLCASSLLANSYNEQFFGPGTRLTVL.

V gene TRBV9 combines with J gene TRBJ1-3; 9 bases agree with TRBD1. J gave up 4 bases and V 3 bases, and 8 bases lay outside the gene matches. This CDR3 has 16 amino acids. Germline V gene data show CDR1 as SGDLS and CDR2 as YYNGEE. CDR3 protein: CASSGDRDTTGNTIYF. The CDR3 nucleotides are TGTGCCAGCAGCGGGGACAGGGATACGACCGGAAACACCATATATTTT.

This clone was seen only once. The chain has TRBV4-1 and TRBJ1-4; the D gene is possibly TRBD1 (5 bases). Germline V gene lookup returns CDR1 MGHRA and CDR2 YSYEKL. This CDR3 has 15 amino acids. The V and J ends lost 1 base and 5 bases respectively, with 11 bases between them. CDR3 loop: CASSQARRVNEKLFF. In nucleotides, the CDR3 is TGCGCCAGCAGCCAAGCCCGCAGGGTCAATGAAAAACTGTTTTTT.

The chain joins TRBV9 to TRBJ2-5, with D unresolved. Trimming cost V 5 bases and J 0 bases, with 11 bases left between them. The CDR3 sequence is 14 residues long. Germline V gene sequence: CDR1 SGDLS, CDR2 YYNGEE. The CDR3 sequence: CASSEKGYQETQYF. The CDR3 DNA reads TGTGCCAGCAGTGAAAAGGGATACCAAGAGACCCAGTACTTC.

V usage is TRBV29-1 and J usage is TRBJ2-5, with a tentative D call TRBD2 (6 bases). The J call may be in error: the DNA end matches TRBJ2-7 better. This CDR3 contains 13 residues. Germline values: CDR1 SQVTM, CDR2 ANQGSEA. The CDR3 DNA reads as TGCAGCGTCCGTAGCGGAGCCTCCTACGAGCAGTACTTC. Residues: CSVRSGASYEQYF.

A few counts support this clone. The chain uses TRBV11-2 and TRBJ2-3; tentative D call: TRBD1 (7 bases). Germline CDR1 reads SGHAT; CDR2 reads FQNNGV. Between the trimmed V and J ends, which lost 5 bases and 4 bases, there was a span of 10 bases. This CDR3 region has 13 residues. CDR3 nucleotide sequence: TGTGCCAGCAGCGCAGGGGGGCCAGATACGCAGTATTTT. It codes for CASSAGGPDTQYF.

The chain employs TRBV5-1 and TRBJ1-1; no clear D gene. This CDR3 contains 13 residues. Trimming shortened V by 4 bases and J by 2 bases, and 9 bases separated the two germline ends. Germline lookup yields CDR1 SGHRS and CDR2 YFSETQ. The chain's CDR3 is CASSLDYNTEAFF. The CDR3 nucleotides are TGCGCCAGCAGCCTTGATTACAACACTGAAGCTTTCTTT.

This rearrangement joins TRBV30 to TRBJ2-7; 7 bases agree with TRBD1. With V trimmed by 3 bases and J by 6 bases, 5 bases remained unmatched. The CDR3 totals 12 residues. Germline CDR1 reads GTSNPN; CDR2 reads SVGIG (reference sequence). The CDR3 DNA follows: TGTGCCTGGAGCGCCGCAGGGGGCGAGCAGTACTTC. The encoded protein is CAWSAAGGEQYF.

This chain uses TRBV7-9 with TRBJ1-2; 9 positions agree with TRBD1. V shed 5 bases and J 6 bases; nucleotides not matched to a gene: 10. There are 15 residues in the CDR3. Per germline, CDR1 SEHNR and CDR2 FQNEAQ (reference sequence). CDR3 loop: CASSRSRTGGDGYTF. The CDR3 nucleotides read TGTGCCAGCAGCAGGAGCCGAACAGGGGGCGATGGCTACACCTTC.

V and J are TRBV19 and TRBJ2-1, with D possibly being TRBD1 or TRBD2 (6 bases each). Germline-derived CDR1 and CDR2 are LNHDA and SQIVND (reference sequence). The CDR3 runs to 14 residues. Trimming removed 5 bases at V and 9 bases at J, with 17 bases between. The CDR3 DNA reads as TGTGCCAGTAGTTTTTCACAAGGGGGAGGTGAGCAGTTCTTC. It is translated as CASSFSQGGGEQFF.

A remark on this clone: This sample includes further DNA sequences coding for the same CDR3. This chain links TRBV6-1 with TRBJ1-1; D is ambiguous. Germline assignment: CDR1 MNHNS and CDR2 SASEGT. Trimming removed 8 bases at V and 8 bases at J, with 15 bases between. The CDR3 contains 12 residues. The CDR3 protein is CASLPGSPEAFF. CDR3 nucleotide sequence: TGTGCCAGCCTCCCCGGCAGTCCCGAAGCTTTCTTT.

The CDR3 DNA follows: TGTGCCAGCAGTTTATGGCTAGCCGATGAGCAGTTCTTC. As protein: CASSLWLADEQFF. The J gene is TRBJ2-1, the V gene TRBV27; D perhaps matches TRBD2 (5 bases). In germline, CDR1 is MNHEY, CDR2 SMNVEV (reference sequence). The CDR3 covers 13 residues. V lost 1 base and J 8 bases, leaving 9 bases between the germline ends.

The V call is TRBV6-5, the J call TRBJ2-7, with unresolved D. Germline V lookup: CDR1 MNHEY, CDR2 SVGAGI. V lost 0 bases, J lost 5 bases, and 5 bases lay in between. The CDR3 runs to 12 residues. This CDR3 reads CASSYSSNEQYF. CDR3 in DNA: TGTGCCAGCAGTTACTCGAGTAACGAGCAGTACTTC.

This chain connects TRBV5-4 to TRBJ2-5, with D perhaps given as TRBD1 or TRBD2 (6 bases each). Germline assignment: CDR1 SGHNT and CDR2 YYREEE (reference sequence). V lost 6 bases to trimming and J lost 5 bases, with 11 bases between them. The CDR3 totals 12 residues. In DNA, the CDR3 is TGTGCCAGCAACGGGGGCACGGAGACCCAGTACTTC. It is translated as CASNGGTETQYF.

The chain carries TRBV7-6 and TRBJ1-1; maybe TRBD1 (5 bases). Germline V CDR1 and CDR2: SGHVS, FNYEAQ. This CDR3 spans 14 amino acids. The V and J ends lost 6 bases and 2 bases respectively, with 13 bases between them. The CDR3 DNA reads as TGTGCCAGCAGACCCCCGGGGCCAAACACTGAAGCTTTCTTT. It codes for CASRPPGPNTEAFF. Full variable domain (remainder filled in from reference TRBV7-6 and TRBJ1-1): GAGVSQSPRYKVTKRGQDVALRCDPISGHVSLYWYRQALGQGPEFLTYFNYEAQQDKSGLPNDRFSAERPEGSISTLTIQRTEQRDSAMYRCASRPPGPNTEAFFGQGTRLTVV.

This sequence joins TRBV13 and TRBJ2-7; 14 bases line up with TRBD2. The junction had 5 bases not matched to a gene; V was cut back by 4 bases and J by 3 bases. Per the germline V gene, CDR1 is PRHDT and CDR2 is FYEKMQ (reference sequence). The CDR3 loop spans 16 amino acids. The CDR3 is CASSSGLAGVHYEQYF. In nucleotides, the CDR3 is TGTGCCAGCAGCTCGGGACTAGCGGGGGTACACTACGAGCAGTACTTC.

This chain connects TRBV4-1 to TRBJ2-1; possibly TRBD1 or TRBD2 for D (6 bases each). Trimming left V 2 bases short and J 7 bases short, with 15 bases between. The CDR3 is made up of 15 amino acids. CDR1 is MGHRA, CDR2 YSYEKL, per germline. CDR3: CASSQNEGGRNEQFF. The CDR3 DNA follows: TGCGCCAGCAGCCAAAACGAGGGGGGCCGAAATGAGCAGTTCTTC.